One sample yielded the 10 T cell receptor beta chains listed below, sequenced in a study of T-cell memory formation after mild COVID-19. TCRdb recomputed calls from the 5' RACE reads with MiXCR, one row per CDR3 protein. The data show 150,000 to 200,000 distinct CDR3 sequences, roughly 31% seen once. Sequenced material: PBMCs or a T cell subset sorted from them (not recorded which). These receptor sequences come from an adult woman who had mild COVID-19 (a few samples of this study predate the infection). Cell type and time point are not known.

This rearrangement joins TRBV9 to TRBJ2-5; 11 bases are a match to TRBD2. The CDR3 loop spans 16 amino acids. The V and J ends lost 3 bases and 3 bases, in that order; junction bases with no gene match: 7. Germline V gene data show CDR1 as SGDLS and CDR2 as YYNGEE. CDR3 amino acids: CASSAQLAGAKETQYF. The CDR3, as DNA: TGTGCCAGCAGCGCACAACTAGCGGGAGCAAAAGAGACCCAGTACTTC. The full variable domain, with the rest looked up from reference TRBV9 and TRBJ2-5, is DSGVTQTPKHLITATGQRVTLRCSPRSGDLSVYWYQQSLDQGLQFLIQYYNGEERAKGNILERFSAQQFPDLHSELNLSSLELGDSALYFCASSAQLAGAKETQYFGPGTRLLVL.

V gene TRBV20-1 combines with J gene TRBJ1-2; no reliable D call. The CDR3 totals 14 residues. V was shortened by 6 bases and J by 4 bases, with 18 bases between the two germline ends. Germline lookup yields CDR1 DFQATT and CDR2 SNEGSKA (reference sequence). The CDR3 DNA sequence: TGCAGTGCCCCGGGTGGGGAGGGAATCTATGGCTACACCTTC. Translated: CSAPGGEGIYGYTF.

The chain couples TRBV5-1 to TRBJ1-1; D gene uncertain. The V gene's germline CDR1 is SGHRS and CDR2 YFSETQ. The length of the CDR3 is 15 residues. Trimming removed 0 bases from V and 3 bases from J, with 12 bases in between. In DNA, the CDR3 is TGCGCCAGCAGCTTGGATCGCAATATGGACACTGAAGCTTTCTTT. Its protein is CASSLDRNMDTEAFF.

This clonotype has more than one count but fewer than ten. V usage is TRBV5-1 and J usage is TRBJ2-7, with 10 bases matching TRBD1. In germline, CDR1 is SGHRS, CDR2 YFSETQ. After removal of 3 bases from V and 12 bases from J, the junction contained 6 bases not matched to a gene. The CDR3 totals 12 residues. The CDR3 DNA sequence: TGCGCCAGCAGCTCGGACAGGGGGAATCGGTACTTC. Translation: CASSSDRGNRYF.

This clonotype was detected a few times. V usage is TRBV7-9 and J usage is TRBJ1-1; D not resolved. The CDR3 consists of 12 residues. V was clipped by 4 bases and J by 2 bases, with 5 bases between them. Germline CDR1 is SEHNR and CDR2 is FQNEAQ (reference sequence). The CDR3 sequence: CASSWLNTEAFF. The CDR3 DNA sequence: TGTGCCAGCAGCTGGTTAAACACTGAAGCTTTCTTT.

This chain links TRBV30 with TRBJ1-1; no clear D gene. The germline V gene encodes CDR1 GTSNPN and CDR2 SVGIG (reference sequence). This CDR3 spans 13 amino acids. The V and J ends lost 0 bases and 3 bases respectively, with 8 bases between them. The CDR3 coding sequence is TGTGCCTGGAGTGTACGAGAGCACACTGAAGCTTTCTTT. It yields the protein CAWSVREHTEAFF.

This clonotype has just a few counts. The chain is built from TRBV5-1 and TRBJ2-7; 12 bases are a match to TRBD2. This CDR3 is built from 15 residues. The V and J ends lost 4 bases and 4 bases, in that order; junction bases with no gene match: 6. In germline, CDR1 is SGHRS, CDR2 YFSETQ. The CDR3 DNA sequence: TGCGCCAGCAGCCCGGGACTAGCGGGCAAATACGAGCAGTACTTC. Its protein is CASSPGLAGKYEQYF.

This chain connects TRBV7-2 to TRBJ2-3; D is undetermined. CDR1 is SGHTA and CDR2 is FQGNSA in the germline V gene. With 5 bases removed from V and 2 bases from J, the gap between germline ends came to 17 bases. CDR3 length: 16 residues. CDR3 region: CASSTRVRQFTDTQYF. DNA for the CDR3: TGTGCCAGCAGCACAAGGGTACGGCAGTTCACAGATACGCAGTATTTT.

V and J are TRBV2 and TRBJ2-5; D not resolved. Germline CDR1 is SNHLY and CDR2 is FYNNEI. Trimming removed 7 bases at V and 1 base at J, with 4 bases between. CDR3 length equals 11 residues. The CDR3 coding sequence is TGTGCCAGCACAGTCCAAGAGACCCAGTACTTC. Protein product: CASTVQETQYF.

V gene TRBV6-5 combines with J gene TRBJ1-1, with D hard to call. Trimming stripped 1 base from V and 1 base from J, with 7 bases between. This CDR3 comprises 14 residues. Germline CDR1 is MNHEY and CDR2 is SVGAGI. Here the CDR3 reads CASSYYDQNTEAFF. The CDR3 coding sequence is TGTGCCAGCAGTTACTACGACCAGAACACTGAAGCTTTCTTT.